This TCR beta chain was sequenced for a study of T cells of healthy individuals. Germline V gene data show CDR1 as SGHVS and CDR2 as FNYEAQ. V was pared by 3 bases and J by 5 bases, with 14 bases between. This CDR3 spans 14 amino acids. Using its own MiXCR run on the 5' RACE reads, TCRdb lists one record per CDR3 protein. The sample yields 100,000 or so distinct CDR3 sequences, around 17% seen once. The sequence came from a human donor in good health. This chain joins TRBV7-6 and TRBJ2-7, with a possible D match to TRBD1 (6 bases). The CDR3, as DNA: TGTGCCAGCAGCTTCGGACAGCCTCCGGACGAGCAGTACTTC. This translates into CASSFGQPPDEQYF.